What follows are 2 T cell receptor beta chains derived from one specimen sequenced in a study of identical twins. MiXCR, applied by TCRdb to the 5' RACE reads, yields one record per CDR3 protein. The table includes 650,000 to 750,000 distinct CDR3 sequences, about 20% detected once. These records were also assigned to another study, of T cells expressing NK-cell markers.

Material for sequencing was PBMCs. The source of these receptors is a woman aged 18-29 years in good health.

V usage is TRBV7-8 and J usage is TRBJ2-2, with 10 bases lining up with TRBD2. The CDR3 covers 18 residues. J was trimmed by 6 bases and V by 4 bases; bases with no gene match: 14. Germline CDR1 reads SGHVS; CDR2 reads FQNEAQ. CDR3 region: CASSSYRPLAGVSGELFF. For the CDR3, the DNA is TGTGCCAGCAGCTCCTACCGCCCTCTAGCGGGAGTATCCGGGGAGCTGTTTTTT.

Ten or more counts support this clonotype. V usage is TRBV4-3 and J usage is TRBJ2-4; D may be TRBD1 (7 bases). Per germline, CDR1 LGHNA and CDR2 YSLEER. V was clipped by 1 base and J by 0 bases, with 10 bases between them. This CDR3 has 16 residues. The DNA of the CDR3 is TGCGCCAGCAGCCAAGGGAGGGGGCTAGCCAAAAACATTCAGTACTTC. It yields the protein CASSQGRGLAKNIQYF.